The source of this TCR beta chain is a study of response to subunit inactivated influenza vaccine. TCRdb reprocessed the RT-PCR reads via MiXCR and lists one record per CDR3 protein. The sample holds 300,000 to 350,000 distinct CDR3 sequences, 21% seen once. Turning to this clonotype: What it recognizes is unknown.

The V end lost 0 bases, the J end lost 0 bases, and 15 bases lay between the germline ends. Germline CDR1 SGHDN, CDR2 FVKESK. This CDR3 region has 17 residues. Study findings and constraints: Authors proposed each seasonal influenza vaccination draws in few new T cells.

Specimen: PBMCs from blood, collected 21 months after vaccination. This receptor was taken from a man aged 50 to 69 who received an inactivated influenza vaccine. J is TRBJ2-7 and V is TRBV14; no clear D gene. The CDR3 protein is CASSQEWPSRYSYEQYF. The DNA for the CDR3 is TGTGCCAGCAGCCAAGAGTGGCCCTCCCGGTACTCCTACGAGCAGTACTTC.